This T cell receptor beta chain was retrieved from a study of cytomegalovirus exposure and HLA in healthy donors. Study overall: Previous work identified 100 million or so unique TCR beta sequences from roughly 170 million T cells.

Study-level findings and limits: The study flagged 150 to 200 TCR beta chains as cytomegalovirus-associated. The authors later found most CMV-associated TCR beta chains appeared HLA-restricted.

Vbeta (60) and Jbeta (13) primers were used in the PCR. Data came from immunoSEQ multiplex PCR; TCRdb stores just in-frame clones and leaves some out. The table lists about 89,000 clones, roughly 85% of them singletons. This CDR3 has 15 residues. Germline trimming cut 0 bases from V and 2 bases from J; bases unmatched to any gene: 4. Germline-derived CDR1 and CDR2 are SGHRS and YFSETQ. On this clone itself: What it binds is unknown.

The rearrangement links TRBV5-1 to TRBJ2-7, with 8 positions matching TRBD1. Sequencing was carried out using PBMCs. The sequence came from a man in his forties or fifties in good health and CMV-seropositive. CDR3 sequence reads: CASSLGTDRAYEQYF. DNA for the CDR3: TGCGCCAGCAGCTTGGGTACGGACAGGGCCTACGAGCAGTACTTC.